The present T cell receptor beta chain was sequenced within a study of Ad26.COV2.S vaccination and SARS-CoV-2 variants. As for the study in general: Of the COV1001 trial arms, the Ad26.COV2.S arm included the donor.

The V gene lost 4 bases and the J gene lost 5 bases, with 6 bases spanning the gap. The CDR3 totals 12 residues. Looked up from germline, CDR1 is SGHRS and CDR2 is YFSETQ. Treatment noted: about 20 received Ad26.COV2.S at low or high dose, single or two shots; several received placebo; per-sample allocation not given. Each sample was drawn 63 days after the first injection (of vaccine or placebo). SARS-CoV-2 spike from the Wuhan strain was encoded by the vaccine, an Ad26 vector. TCRdb keeps only in-frame clones here, not all; method: immunoSEQ multiplex PCR. The profile shows about half a million clones, 89% of them singletons.

The origin of this receptor is a person between 18 and 60 years old who received the Ad26.COV2.S COVID-19 vaccine or a placebo. V and J are TRBV5-1 and TRBJ2-2; no clear D. The input for sequencing was peripheral blood, taken in a trial of Ad26.COV2.S vaccine versus placebo. The CDR3: CASSGMTGELFF. In DNA form, the CDR3 reads TGCGCCAGCAGCGGTATGACCGGGGAGCTGTTTTTT.